Presented here are 19 T cell receptor beta chains from one specimen sequenced in a study of blood T cell repertoires in COVID-19. The assay was immunoSEQ multiplex PCR, and TCRdb's table has in-frame clones only and misses some. Altogether about 250,000 clones are present, roughly 88% being singletons, with the ten largest covering around 6.5%. The specimen sequenced was peripheral blood. Every receptor here comes from a woman younger than 45 with COVID-19, enrolled during active disease.

The CDR3 loop is CASSAGFDEQFF. In DNA form, the CDR3 reads TGCGCCAGCAGTGCGGGGTTCGATGAGCAGTTCTTC. V and J are TRBV10-1 and TRBJ2-1, with a possible D match to TRBD2 (5 bases). V lost 4 bases, J lost 8 bases, and 9 bases lay in between. This CDR3 has 12 amino acids. CDR1 and CDR2 (germline): WNHNN, SYGVQD (reference sequence).

The rearrangement links TRBV10-3 to TRBJ2-4; TRBD2 aligns across 10 bases. The CDR3 sequence is 17 residues long. Trimming cost V 10 bases and J 10 bases; bases outside gene matches: 22. CDR1 and CDR2 (germline): ENHRY, SYGVKD. The CDR3 here is CATQDGSRRAGGIIQYF. CDR3 in DNA: TGTGCCACCCAGGATGGCTCTAGGAGAGCGGGAGGGATAATTCAGTACTTC.

This chain uses TRBV6-2 or TRBV6-3 with TRBJ1-5; 8 positions agree with TRBD1. CDR1 MNHEY and CDR2 SVGEGT come from the germline V gene. J gave up 6 bases and V 2 bases, and 15 bases lay outside the gene matches. The CDR3 has 18 residues. CDR3 protein: CASSYTGQGVFVGQPQHF. DNA for the CDR3: TGTGCCAGCAGTTACACTGGACAGGGAGTTTTTGTGGGTCAGCCCCAGCATTTT.

CDR3 protein: CASSEGVADNNEQFF. The CDR3 region has the DNA TGTGCCAGCAGTGAAGGGGTAGCGGACAACAATGAGCAGTTCTTC. The chain uses TRBV2 and TRBJ2-1; perhaps TRBD2 as D (6 bases). V was clipped by 1 base and J by 5 bases, with 12 bases between them. The germline V gene has CDR1 SNHLY and CDR2 FYNNEI. CDR3 length: 15 amino acids.

This chain connects TRBV10-1 to TRBJ1-2, with 9 bases identical to TRBD1. With V trimmed by 6 bases and J by 4 bases, 12 bases remained unmatched. The germline gives CDR1 WNHNN, CDR2 SYGVQD (reference sequence). The CDR3 spans 16 residues. CDR3 in amino acids: CASSPDRGFYFYGYTF. The DNA of the CDR3 is TGCGCCAGCAGCCCGGACAGGGGATTCTATTTCTATGGCTACACCTTC.

V and J are TRBV24-1 and TRBJ2-2; 9 bases match TRBD1. The CDR3 is 13 amino acids. CDR1 KGHDR and CDR2 SFDVKD come from the germline V gene. Losses at the gene ends were 9 bases for V and 6 bases for J; bases not matched to a gene: 4. The CDR3 loop reads CATSRTGAGELFF. The CDR3 bases are TGTGCCACCTCTCGGACAGGGGCCGGGGAGCTGTTTTTT.

DNA of the CDR3: TGTGCCAGCCATGACAGGGTTAACGCTGAAGCTTTCTTT. Amino acids: CASHDRVNAEAFF. This rearrangement joins TRBV2 to TRBJ1-1; 7 nucleotides match TRBD1. Germline CDR1 and CDR2: SNHLY and FYNNEI. The CDR3 is 13 amino acids. Trimming cost V 8 bases and J 6 bases; bases outside gene matches: 9.

V gene TRBV27 combines with J gene TRBJ2-5, with 8 positions matching TRBD1. The V and J ends lost 3 bases and 0 bases, in that order; junction bases with no gene match: 3. The V gene's germline CDR1 is MNHEY and CDR2 SMNVEV (reference sequence). This CDR3 contains 15 residues. This chain's CDR3 is CASSFRTGYQETQYF. DNA for the CDR3: TGTGCCAGCAGTTTCAGGACAGGGTACCAAGAGACCCAGTACTTC.

The rearrangement uses TRBV29-1 and TRBJ2-3; 11 bases line up with TRBD2. The length of the CDR3 is 17 residues. The germline V gene has CDR1 SQVTM and CDR2 ANQGSEA. V gave up 7 bases and J gave up 6 bases; unmatched junction bases: 18. The CDR3 sequence is CSAGGPLAGGPRDTQYF. CDR3 in DNA: TGCAGCGCCGGGGGACCCCTAGCGGGGGGCCCGCGGGATACGCAGTATTTT.

The rearrangement links TRBV2 to TRBJ2-2; D is perhaps TRBD1 (6 bases). This CDR3 spans 12 amino acids. Trimming shortened V by 6 bases and J by 5 bases, and 7 bases separated the two germline ends. Germline CDR1 is SNHLY and CDR2 is FYNNEI. In DNA form, the CDR3 reads TGTGCCAGCAGACAGGGAACCGGGGAGCTGTTTTTT. This sequence encodes CASRQGTGELFF.

The count of this clone is one. This rearrangement joins TRBV9 to TRBJ2-6; D uncertain. CDR3 length: 14 residues. Germline CDR1 SGDLS, CDR2 YYNGEE. V was clipped by 0 bases and J by 5 bases, with 6 bases between them. The CDR3 region has the DNA TGTGCCAGCAGCGTAGACAGCTGGGCCAACGTCCTGACTTTC. Translation: CASSVDSWANVLTF.

CDR3 nucleotides: TGTGCCAGCAGCTTAACAGGGGACTACGAGCAGTACTTC. This translates into CASSLTGDYEQYF. The V gene is TRBV7-9, the J gene TRBJ2-7; 7 nucleotides line up with TRBD1. V shed 2 bases, J shed 3 bases, and the junction held 1 base outside the gene matches. CDR3 length: 13 amino acids. Germline-derived CDR1 and CDR2 are SEHNR and FQNEAQ (reference sequence).

This clone was seen a single time. The chain joins TRBV6-2 or TRBV6-3 to TRBJ2-1; 9 bases are shared with TRBD2. V shed 2 bases and J 12 bases; nucleotides not matched to a gene: 11. Per germline, CDR1 MNHEY and CDR2 SVGEGT. This CDR3 is built from 15 residues. For the CDR3, the DNA is TGTGCCAGCAGTTACAGTGCTAGCGGGAAACGTCCGCAGTTCTTC. It encodes CASSYSASGKRPQFF.

V usage is TRBV7-2 and J usage is TRBJ2-5; TRBD1 agrees at 10 bases. The germline V gene has CDR1 SGHTA and CDR2 FQGNSA. V was pared by 5 bases and J by 3 bases, with 3 bases of the junction left unmatched. This CDR3 comprises 14 residues. The CDR3 here is CASSAGTGEETQYF. In DNA, the CDR3 is TGTGCCAGCAGCGCCGGGACAGGGGAAGAGACCCAGTACTTC.

The V and J genes are TRBV19 and TRBJ2-3; perhaps TRBD1 as D (6 bases). Germline V gene sequence: CDR1 LNHDA, CDR2 SQIVND (reference sequence). This CDR3 has 13 residues. V was shortened by 5 bases and J by 10 bases, with 16 bases between the two germline ends. CDR3 nucleotides: TGTGCCAGTAGTCTAAGACAGGATCAGGCGCAGTATTTT. It yields the protein CASSLRQDQAQYF.

The CDR3 region is CASSDSVGGSPLHF. In DNA form, the CDR3 reads TGTGCCAGCAGTGACTCCGTAGGAGGTTCACCCCTCCACTTT. The chain carries TRBV2 and TRBJ1-6; D is unresolved. The CDR3 length is 14 residues. The V gene lost 3 bases and the J gene lost 9 bases, with 12 bases spanning the gap. Germline lookup yields CDR1 SNHLY and CDR2 FYNNEI.

This clone was seen only once. The CDR3 DNA reads as TGTGCCAGCAGCGTCCAGGGTCAGGGGACTGAAGCTTTCTTT. This sequence encodes CASSVQGQGTEAFF. This chain connects TRBV7-9 to TRBJ1-1, with D tentatively TRBD1 (6 bases). The ends were cut back, 5 bases at V and 5 bases at J, with 15 bases in the middle. The germline V gene has CDR1 SEHNR and CDR2 FQNEAQ (reference sequence). This CDR3 contains 14 residues.

CDR3 bases: TGTGCCAGCAGCCTCTGGGGACAGGGTAACCAGGTTTTATCACCCCTCCACTTT. This translates into CASSLWGQGNQVLSPLHF. The gene calls are TRBV7-2 and TRBJ1-6; 9 bases match TRBD1. The germline V gene has CDR1 SGHTA and CDR2 FQGNSA. The CDR3 spans 18 residues. Trimming removed 5 bases from V and 10 bases from J; junction bases left unmatched: 18.

CDR3 amino acids: CASSEGQGGTQYF. The CDR3 DNA sequence: TGTGCCAGCAGTGAGGGACAGGGGGGAACCCAGTACTTC. The chain couples TRBV2 to TRBJ2-5, with 11 bases that match TRBD1. With 3 bases clipped from V and 8 bases from J, the junction kept 2 bases outside the gene matches. CDR1 and CDR2 (germline): SNHLY, FYNNEI. The CDR3 length is 13 residues.